This is a list of T cell receptor beta chains from one sample in a study of control samples from healthy donors and cancer patients. TCRdb's copy holds only in-frame clones and misses some; the assay was immunoSEQ multiplex PCR. The top ten clones hold 5.5% to 6% of a sample with about 150,000 clones, approximately 96% of them seen once. Material: blood. These receptor sequences come from a man aged 35-49 years in good health. Each CDR3 is given with its conserved first and last residue. D genes are given only for firm matches. A clone size is listed for some rows: how often the clone was seen (once, few, many), or a class if it is expanded.

d_call	clone_size	v_call	j_call	cdr3_aa	cdr3_nt
TRBD1	once	TRBV7-9	TRBJ1-2	CASSSDRSWDTF	TGTGCCAGCAGCTCGGACAGGTCGTGGGACACCTTC
TRBD1	.	TRBV11-1	TRBJ1-1	CASSFLTGRGTEAFF	TGTGCCAGCAGCTTTCTGACAGGGAGGGGCACTGAAGCTTTCTTT
.	.	TRBV19	TRBJ2-3	CASSRGTGGTDTQYF	TGTGCCAGTAGCAGAGGGACCGGTGGCACAGATACGCAGTATTTT
TRBD1	.	TRBV18	TRBJ2-5	CASSHGQGTETQYF	TGTGCCAGCTCACATGGACAGGGCACGGAGACCCAGTACTTC
TRBD1	.	TRBV14	TRBJ2-1	CASSQFRQGAYNEQFF	TGTGCCAGCAGCCAATTTCGGCAGGGGGCTTACAATGAGCAGTTCTTC
.	.	TRBV4-3	TRBJ1-4	CASSQDLRDGANEKLFF	TGCGCCAGCAGCCAAGATTTAAGGGACGGTGCTAATGAAAAACTGTTTTTT
.	.	TRBV3-1/TRBV3-2	TRBJ1-1	CASSPLSEVTEAFF	TGTGCCAGCAGCCCTCTTAGTGAGGTAACTGAAGCTTTCTTT
.	few	TRBV9	TRBJ2-7	CASSVKVGGSGNEQYF	TGTGCCAGCAGCGTGAAGGTAGGGGGCAGCGGGAACGAGCAGTACTTC
.	.	TRBV2	TRBJ1-1	CASRVYGTVNTEAFF	TGTGCCAGCAGAGTGTACGGGACGGTGAACACTGAAGCTTTCTTT
TRBD2	.	TRBV11-2	TRBJ2-4	CASSFVLAGGTFRYF	TGTGCCAGCAGCTTCGTTCTAGCGGGGGGGACATTCCGGTACTTC
.	.	TRBV28	TRBJ2-5	CASSTGPPTQYF	TGTGCCAGCAGCACGGGCCCACCGACCCAGTACTTC
TRBD1	.	TRBV28	TRBJ1-1	CASRAPGTGIQEAFF	TGTGCCAGTAGGGCCCCCGGGACAGGCATCCAAGAAGCTTTCTTT
.	.	TRBV7-9	TRBJ1-1	CASSFNENTEAFF	TGTGCCAGCAGCTTCAACGAGAACACTGAAGCTTTCTTT
.	.	TRBV13	TRBJ1-1	CASSLGWGEVSTEAFF	TGTGCCAGCAGCTTAGGGTGGGGGGAGGTGAGTACTGAAGCTTTCTTT
.	.	TRBV3-1/TRBV3-2	TRBJ1-6	CASSQGPFNSPLHF	TGTGCCAGCAGCCAAGGTCCGTTTAATTCACCCCTCCACTTT
TRBD1	.	TRBV11-2	TRBJ2-7	CASSLVQGSPREQYF	TGTGCCAGCAGCTTAGTACAGGGGAGCCCTAGGGAGCAGTACTTC
.	.	TRBV10-2	TRBJ1-5	CASREQGNQPQHF	TGCGCCAGCAGAGAACAGGGAAATCAGCCCCAGCATTTT
.	.	TRBV9	TRBJ1-1	CASSALSTNTEAFF	TGTGCCAGCAGCGCCCTTTCCACAAACACTGAAGCTTTCTTT
.	.	TRBV5-5	TRBJ2-1	CASSPQPSYNEQFF	TGTGCCAGCAGCCCACAACCCTCCTACAATGAGCAGTTCTTC
.	.	TRBV12-3/TRBV12-4	TRBJ2-5	CASSMSNLKTQYF	TGTGCCAGCAGTATGAGTAACCTAAAGACCCAGTACTTC
.	once	TRBV19	TRBJ2-1	CASSIATPSYNEQFF	TGTGCCAGTAGTATCGCCACGCCCTCCTACAATGAGCAGTTCTTC
.	.	TRBV5-1	TRBJ2-5	CASSWGVGDETQYF	TGCGCCAGCAGCTGGGGCGTAGGGGACGAGACCCAGTACTTC
TRBD1	.	TRBV11-2	TRBJ2-7	CASSLQGQGADEQYF	TGTGCCAGCAGCTTACAAGGACAGGGGGCGGACGAGCAGTACTTC
.	.	TRBV6-5	TRBJ2-7	CASSLQGYEQYF	TGTGCCAGCAGCCTCCAGGGCTACGAGCAGTACTTC
TRBD1	.	TRBV4-1	TRBJ1-1	CASSPFGQGNAEAFF	TGCGCCAGCAGCCCCTTCGGACAGGGCAATGCTGAAGCTTTCTTT
TRBD1	once	TRBV6-1	TRBJ2-1	CASSEATGVYEQFF	TGTGCCAGCAGTGAAGCGACAGGGGTGTACGAGCAGTTCTTC
.	.	TRBV6-1	TRBJ2-2	CASSDAQRTGELFF	TGTGCCAGCAGTGATGCTCAGAGGACCGGGGAGCTGTTTTTT
.	.	TRBV20-1	TRBJ1-2	CSASREGLIYGYTF	TGCAGTGCTAGTCGGGAAGGGCTCATCTATGGCTACACCTTC
TRBD1	few	TRBV6-5	TRBJ1-5	CASRPDRGNQPQHF	TGTGCCAGCAGACCCGACAGGGGCAATCAGCCCCAGCATTTT
TRBD1	.	TRBV19	TRBJ1-5	CASSPDRELQPQHF	TGTGCCAGTAGTCCGGACAGGGAGTTACAGCCCCAGCATTTT
TRBD1	.	TRBV18	TRBJ1-5	CASSPDRGQPQHF	TGTGCCAGCTCACCAGACAGGGGTCAGCCCCAGCATTTT